This TCR beta chain came from a study of cytomegalovirus exposure and HLA in healthy donors. Study-level points and caveats: Specificity for CMV antigens was confirmed in vitro for a few of the CMV-associated chains.

Turning to this clone: Its antigen remains unknown.

The germline V gene has CDR1 MNHEY and CDR2 SMNVEV (reference sequence). The length of the CDR3 is 13 residues. V was trimmed by 5 bases and J by 3 bases, leaving 10 bases between them. Sequenced by immunoSEQ multiplex PCR; TCRdb stores in-frame clones only, minus some. The repertoire consists of roughly 250,000 clones, with around 87% occurring once and the leading ten covering under 0.4%. The material sequenced was PBMCs. The receptor was isolated from a woman between 18 and 30 years old in good health and CMV-seronegative. The gene calls are TRBV27 and TRBJ2-5, with a tentative D call TRBD2 (5 bases). The CDR3 protein is CASSPPGEETQYF. CDR3 sequence (DNA): TGTGCCAGCAGTCCCCCCGGGGAAGAGACCCAGTACTTC.